These 26 T cell receptor beta chains were sequenced from one sample in a study of blood T cell repertoires in COVID-19. Method: immunoSEQ multiplex PCR; TCRdb's copy keeps in-frame clones and lacks some. The sample has a few hundred thousand clones; around nine tenths are singletons. Sequencing was performed on PBMCs or T cells enriched from blood (not recorded which). Receptors were obtained from a woman in her late teens or twenties who had recovered from COVID-19.

V usage is TRBV5-1 and J usage is TRBJ2-7; 10 bases are a match to TRBD2. The germline V gene encodes CDR1 SGHRS and CDR2 YFSETQ. This CDR3 spans 17 amino acids. J was trimmed by 1 base and V by 2 bases; bases with no gene match: 9. CDR3 sequence (DNA): TGCGCCAGCAGCTTTTCCCCTAGCGGGGGCCCTTCCTACGAGCAGTACTTC. Translated: CASSFSPSGGPSYEQYF.

This clone was picked up many times. CDR3 sequence reads: CASSLIVHTGELFF. Written as DNA, the CDR3 is TGTGCCAGCAGTTTGATAGTGCACACCGGGGAGCTGTTTTTT. The chain is built from TRBV27 and TRBJ2-2; D is undetermined. V was cut by 3 bases and J by 3 bases, with 8 bases left in between. CDR3 length: 14 amino acids. The germline gives CDR1 MNHEY, CDR2 SMNVEV (reference sequence).

The CDR3 DNA reads TGTGCCATCAACGGCCGGGACTCCTACGAGCAGTACTTC. Its protein is CAINGRDSYEQYF. The chain is built from TRBV10-3 and TRBJ2-7, with D perhaps matching TRBD2 (5 bases). The CDR3 extends over 13 amino acids. V was clipped by 7 bases and J by 0 bases, with 10 bases between them. Looked up from germline, CDR1 is ENHRY and CDR2 is SYGVKD.

In nucleotides, the CDR3 is TGCGCCAGCAGCTCCCCAGGGCGCGAGACCCAGTACTTC. As protein: CASSSPGRETQYF. The chain uses TRBV4-1 and TRBJ2-5, with D tentatively TRBD1 (5 bases). V was shortened by 5 bases and J by 5 bases, with 12 bases between the two germline ends. CDR3 length equals 13 residues. Germline CDR1 is MGHRA and CDR2 is YSYEKL.

The chain links TRBV11-2 to TRBJ1-1, with a possible D match to TRBD1 (6 bases). This CDR3 spans 16 amino acids. CDR1 and CDR2 (germline): SGHAT, FQNNGV. The V and J ends lost 1 base and 8 bases respectively, with 20 bases between them. The CDR3 loop is CASSLGTGKISTEAFF. DNA for the CDR3: TGTGCCAGCAGCTTAGGTACAGGGAAGATAAGCACCGAAGCTTTCTTT.

The rearrangement joins TRBV7-9 to TRBJ1-1; 7 bases are a match to TRBD1. The CDR3 sequence is 16 residues long. V shed 3 bases, J shed 3 bases, and the junction held 10 bases outside the gene matches. Germline V gene data show CDR1 as SEHNR and CDR2 as FQNEAQ (reference sequence). Here the CDR3 reads CASSFLLTGQDTEAFF. The CDR3 nucleotides are TGTGCCAGCAGCTTCCTATTGACAGGGCAGGACACTGAAGCTTTCTTT.

This chain connects TRBV25-1 to TRBJ1-2; D gene unclear. Germline V lookup: CDR1 MGHDK, CDR2 SYGVNS. Trimming removed 1 base at V and 5 bases at J, with 8 bases between. The CDR3 is made up of 13 amino acids. The CDR3 region is CASSESGGYGYTF. Here the CDR3 DNA reads TGTGCCAGCAGTGAATCAGGAGGGTATGGCTACACCTTC.

The chain combines TRBV5-1 with TRBJ1-2, with 7 bases fitting TRBD1. Germline V gene sequence: CDR1 SGHRS, CDR2 YFSETQ. The J segment lost 4 bases and the V segment lost 4 bases, leaving 10 bases of the junction unmatched. The CDR3 is 15 residues long. The chain's CDR3 is CASSPGQSIAYGYTF. CDR3 DNA: TGCGCCAGCAGCCCGGGACAGTCTATTGCCTATGGCTACACCTTC.

The rearrangement uses TRBV6-5 and TRBJ2-5, with 10 bases that match TRBD1. Trimming at V came to 6 bases and at J to 2 bases, leaving 6 bases not matched to a gene. This CDR3 has 15 residues. Germline lookup yields CDR1 MNHEY and CDR2 SVGAGI. CDR3 DNA: TGTGCCAGCAGCCGGGACAGGGGACCACAAGAGACCCAGTACTTC. Protein: CASSRDRGPQETQYF.

This clone was observed at least ten times. This chain uses TRBV5-6 with TRBJ2-7, with D possibly matching TRBD1 (5 bases). Germline assignment: CDR1 SGHDT and CDR2 YYEEEE. The CDR3 runs 16 residues. With 4 bases removed from V and 0 bases from J, the gap between germline ends came to 17 bases. CDR3 loop: CASSLQQALNSYEQYF. DNA of the CDR3: TGTGCCAGCAGCCTGCAACAGGCACTTAACTCCTACGAGCAGTACTTC.

The CDR3 protein is CASSPGPQGEAFF. The DNA for the CDR3 is TGTGCCAGTAGTCCAGGGCCGCAGGGTGAGGCTTTCTTT. This chain uses TRBV19 with TRBJ1-1; D possibly corresponds to TRBD1 (5 bases). The V and J ends lost 5 bases and 11 bases respectively, with 18 bases between them. The CDR3 runs to 13 residues. Germline CDR1 and CDR2: LNHDA and SQIVND (reference sequence). Together with reference TRBV19 and TRBJ1-1, the CDR3 gives the full variable domain: DGGITQSPKYLFRKEGQNVTLSCEQNLNHDAMYWYRQDPGQGLRLIYYSQIVNDFQKGDIAEGYSVSREKKESFPLTVTSAQKNPTAFYLCASSPGPQGEAFFGQGTRLTVV.

This clone was counted only a few times. V is TRBV5-1 and J is TRBJ2-1; 12 bases map to TRBD2. CDR1 is SGHRS and CDR2 is YFSETQ in the germline V gene. V trimming: 0 bases; J trimming: 8 bases; junction bases outside the gene matches: 6. This CDR3 is built from 16 residues. The CDR3 is CASSLVWTSGEDEQFF. The CDR3, as DNA: TGCGCCAGCAGCTTGGTCTGGACTAGCGGGGAGGATGAGCAGTTCTTC. The variable domain in full, completed from reference TRBV5-1 and TRBJ2-1, reads KAGVTQTPRYLIKTRGQQVTLSCSPISGHRSVSWYQQTPGQGLQFLFEYFSETQRNKGNFPGRFSGRQFSNSRSEMNVSTLELGDSALYLCASSLVWTSGEDEQFFGPGTRLTVL.

The chain has TRBV19 and TRBJ1-1; 7 bases map to TRBD1. Germline CDR1 reads LNHDA; CDR2 reads SQIVND (reference sequence). The CDR3 extends over 14 amino acids. V gave up 6 bases and J gave up 1 base; unmatched junction bases: 5. For the CDR3, the DNA is TGTGCCAGTAGGACAAGACAGGGGAACACTGAAGCTTTCTTT. The encoded protein is CASRTRQGNTEAFF.

This chain uses TRBV15 with TRBJ2-7, with 11 bases identical to TRBD1. Germline V gene lookup returns CDR1 LNHNV and CDR2 YYDKDF (reference sequence). V trimming: 7 bases; J trimming: 2 bases; junction bases outside the gene matches: 10. The CDR3 runs to 16 residues. The CDR3 bases are TGTGCCACCACACGGACAGGGGGCTCCCTTACCTACGAGCAGTACTTC. Its translation: CATTRTGGSLTYEQYF.

V and J are TRBV7-2 and TRBJ2-3; D gene ambiguous. The V and J ends lost 5 bases and 2 bases respectively, with 11 bases between them. Germline V gene lookup returns CDR1 SGHTA and CDR2 FQGNSA. The CDR3 runs to 14 residues. The CDR3 nucleotides are TGTGCCAGCAGCACAACCGTCTCCACAGATACGCAGTATTTT. Translation: CASSTTVSTDTQYF.

J is TRBJ2-2 and V is TRBV7-6; D remains ambiguous. The CDR3 has 12 residues. The germline gives CDR1 SGHVS, CDR2 FNYEAQ. The V end lost 3 bases, the J end lost 3 bases, and 2 bases lay between the germline ends. The CDR3, as DNA: TGTGCCAGCAGCTTCTACACCGGGGAGCTGTTTTTT. It yields the protein CASSFYTGELFF.

This clone came up once. The chain carries TRBV29-1 and TRBJ1-1, with 7 nucleotides matching TRBD1. V gave up 0 bases and J gave up 6 bases; unmatched junction bases: 10. The V gene's germline CDR1 is SQVTM and CDR2 ANQGSEA. The CDR3 length is 15 residues. The CDR3 DNA sequence: TGCAGCGTTGAAGATCCCGGACAGGTTTGGCCTGAAGCTTTCTTT. It specifies CSVEDPGQVWPEAFF. The whole variable domain, filled in from reference TRBV29-1 and TRBJ1-1, reads SAVISQKPSRDICQRGTSLTIQCQVDSQVTMMFWYRQQPGQSLTLIATANQGSEATYESGFVIDKFPISRPNLTFSTLTVSNMSPEDSSIYLCSVEDPGQVWPEAFFGQGTRLTVV.

The J gene is TRBJ1-6, the V gene TRBV5-1; D is unresolved. CDR1 and CDR2 from the germline V gene are SGHRS and YFSETQ. The length of the CDR3 is 15 residues. The V and J ends lost 0 bases and 7 bases respectively, with 11 bases between them. As DNA, the CDR3 is TGCGCCAGCAGCTTGGCCATGGGAGGGAATTCACCCCTCCACTTT. This translates into CASSLAMGGNSPLHF.

V usage is TRBV5-1 and J usage is TRBJ1-1; tentatively, D is TRBD1 (6 bases). The ends were cut back, 4 bases at V and 3 bases at J, with 13 bases in the middle. The CDR3 spans 14 residues. Germline V gene lookup returns CDR1 SGHRS and CDR2 YFSETQ. The CDR3: CASSLGGWDTEAFF. The CDR3 DNA sequence: TGCGCCAGCAGCCTAGGGGGATGGGACACTGAAGCTTTCTTT.

This chain connects TRBV24-1 to TRBJ2-3, with 11 bases lining up with TRBD1. The CDR3 consists of 16 residues. The junction had 5 bases not matched to a gene; V was cut back by 4 bases and J by 3 bases. The germline gives CDR1 KGHDR, CDR2 SFDVKD. In DNA form, the CDR3 reads TGTGCCACCAGTGAACCCGGACAGGGGGCAACAGATACGCAGTATTTT. Protein: CATSEPGQGATDTQYF.

The CDR3 reads CASSSGGQGLNTEAFF. Written as DNA, the CDR3 is TGTGCCAGCAGTTCCGGGGGGCAAGGGTTGAACACTGAAGCTTTCTTT. This rearrangement joins TRBV28 to TRBJ1-1, with D perhaps matching TRBD1 (6 bases). The ends were cut back, 4 bases at V and 0 bases at J, with 15 bases in the middle. Looked up from germline, CDR1 is MDHEN and CDR2 is SYDVKM. The length of the CDR3 is 16 residues.

V usage is TRBV6-6 and J usage is TRBJ1-5, with a possible D match to TRBD1 (6 bases). Germline V CDR1 and CDR2: MNHNY, SVGAGI (reference sequence). The CDR3 spans 18 residues. Trimming removed 5 bases from V and 2 bases from J, with 22 bases in between. DNA for the CDR3: TGTGCCAGCAGTCCAACGGGGGGGGCAGGGGAAGGCAATCAGCCCCAGCATTTT. Translated: CASSPTGGAGEGNQPQHF.

The chain links TRBV7-9 to TRBJ2-1, with a possible D match to TRBD2 (6 bases). V shed 7 bases and J shed 1 base, with 17 bases lying between them. This CDR3 has 16 amino acids. From germline, CDR1 is SEHNR and CDR2 FQNEAQ (reference sequence). CDR3 DNA sequence: TGTGCCAGCATCCATGAAGCGGGTCCTTCCTACAATGAGCAGTTCTTC. This gives the protein CASIHEAGPSYNEQFF.

J is TRBJ2-7 and V is TRBV5-1, with 10 bases that match TRBD2. The V and J ends lost 2 bases and 3 bases, in that order; junction bases with no gene match: 2. This CDR3 contains 14 residues. Germline V gene data show CDR1 as SGHRS and CDR2 as YFSETQ. The CDR3, as DNA: TGCGCCAGCAGCTTTGAGCGGGAGGGCTACGAGCAGTACTTC. This translates into CASSFEREGYEQYF.

As regards this clone: Other DNA sequences in the same sample also yield this CDR3. This chain connects TRBV7-3 to TRBJ1-1; weak D call: TRBD1 (5 bases). The germline V and J ends were trimmed by 2 bases and 3 bases, with 10 bases remaining between them. The germline CDR1 and CDR2 sequences are SGHTA and FQGTGA. This CDR3 is 14 amino acids long. CDR3 protein: CASSLQGADTEAFF. The DNA of the CDR3 is TGTGCCAGCAGCTTACAGGGTGCGGACACTGAAGCTTTCTTT.

The chain combines TRBV15 with TRBJ2-3; 8 bases fit TRBD2. Germline V gives CDR1 LNHNV, CDR2 YYDKDF (reference sequence). Trimming took 1 base from V and 0 from J; bases not matched to a gene: 3. This CDR3 region has 16 residues. The CDR3 coding sequence is TGTGCCACCAGCAGAGTTAGCGGGGTGAGCACAGATACGCAGTATTTT. As protein: CATSRVSGVSTDTQYF.